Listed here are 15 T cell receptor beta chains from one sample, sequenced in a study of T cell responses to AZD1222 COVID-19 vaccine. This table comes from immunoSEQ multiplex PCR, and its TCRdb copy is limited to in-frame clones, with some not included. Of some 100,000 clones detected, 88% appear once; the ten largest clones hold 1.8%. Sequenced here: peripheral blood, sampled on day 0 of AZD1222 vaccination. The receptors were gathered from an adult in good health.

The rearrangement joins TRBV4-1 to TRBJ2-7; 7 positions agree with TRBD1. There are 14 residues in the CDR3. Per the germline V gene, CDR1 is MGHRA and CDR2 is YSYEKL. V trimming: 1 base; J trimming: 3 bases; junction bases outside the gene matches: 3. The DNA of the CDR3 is TGCGCCAGCAGCCAAGTTGGGGACAGCTACGAGCAGTACTTC. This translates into CASSQVGDSYEQYF.

The CDR3 protein is CASSPTGTGKAKARYEQYF. In DNA, the CDR3 is TGTGCCAGCAGCCCCACCGGGACGGGCAAGGCCAAAGCCAGGTACGAGCAGTACTTC. This chain connects TRBV13 to TRBJ2-7; D tentatively fits TRBD1 or TRBD2 (5 bases each). Germline V gives CDR1 PRHDT, CDR2 FYEKMQ (reference sequence). This CDR3 is 19 amino acids long. Trimming removed 5 bases at V and 4 bases at J, with 30 bases between.

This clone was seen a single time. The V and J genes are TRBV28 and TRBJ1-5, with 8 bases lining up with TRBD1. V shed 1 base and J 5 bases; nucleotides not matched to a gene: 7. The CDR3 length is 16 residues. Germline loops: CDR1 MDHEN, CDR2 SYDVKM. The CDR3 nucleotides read TGTGCCAGCAGTTTATACCAGGGGGCGCGCGATCAGCCCCAGCATTTT. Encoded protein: CASSLYQGARDQPQHF.

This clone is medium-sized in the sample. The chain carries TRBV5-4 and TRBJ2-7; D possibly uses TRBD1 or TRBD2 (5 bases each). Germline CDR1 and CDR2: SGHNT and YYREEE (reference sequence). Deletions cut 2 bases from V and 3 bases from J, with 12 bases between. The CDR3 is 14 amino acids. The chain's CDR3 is CASSFGTANYEQYF. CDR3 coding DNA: TGTGCCAGCAGCTTTGGGACGGCGAACTACGAGCAGTACTTC.

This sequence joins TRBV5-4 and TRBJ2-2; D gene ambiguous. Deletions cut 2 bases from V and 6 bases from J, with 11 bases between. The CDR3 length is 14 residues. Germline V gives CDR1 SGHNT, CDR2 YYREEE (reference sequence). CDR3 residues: CASSFASRSGELFF. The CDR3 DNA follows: TGTGCCAGCAGCTTTGCTAGTAGGTCCGGGGAGCTGTTTTTT.

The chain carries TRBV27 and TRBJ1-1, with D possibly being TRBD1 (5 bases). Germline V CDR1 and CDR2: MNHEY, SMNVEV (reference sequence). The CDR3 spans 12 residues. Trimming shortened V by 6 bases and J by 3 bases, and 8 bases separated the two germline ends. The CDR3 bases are TGTGCCAGCAGGGGGCTGGACACTGAAGCTTTCTTT. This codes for CASRGLDTEAFF.

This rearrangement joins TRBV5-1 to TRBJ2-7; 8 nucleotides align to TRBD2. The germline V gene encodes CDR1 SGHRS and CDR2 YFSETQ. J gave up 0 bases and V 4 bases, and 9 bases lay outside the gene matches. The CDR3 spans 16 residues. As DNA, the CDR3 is TGCGCCAGCAGCCCGAGCTTAGCGGGGAGCTCCTACGAGCAGTACTTC. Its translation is CASSPSLAGSSYEQYF. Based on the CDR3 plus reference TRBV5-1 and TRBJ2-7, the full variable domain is KAGVTQTPRYLIKTRGQQVTLSCSPISGHRSVSWYQQTPGQGLQFLFEYFSETQRNKGNFPGRFSGRQFSNSRSEMNVSTLELGDSALYLCASSPSLAGSSYEQYFGPGTRLTVT.

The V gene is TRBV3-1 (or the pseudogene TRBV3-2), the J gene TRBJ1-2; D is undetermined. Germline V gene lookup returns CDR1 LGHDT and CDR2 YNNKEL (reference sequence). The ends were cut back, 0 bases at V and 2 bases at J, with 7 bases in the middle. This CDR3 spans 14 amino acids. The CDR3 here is CASSQEAGNYGYTF. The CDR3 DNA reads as TGTGCCAGCAGCCAAGAGGCAGGAAACTATGGCTACACCTTC.

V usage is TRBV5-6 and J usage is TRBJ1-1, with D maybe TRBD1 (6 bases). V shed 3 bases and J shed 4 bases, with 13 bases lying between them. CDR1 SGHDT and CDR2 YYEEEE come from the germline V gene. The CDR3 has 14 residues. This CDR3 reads CASSSQGFSTEAFF. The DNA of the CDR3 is TGTGCCAGCAGCTCACAGGGTTTTAGCACTGAAGCTTTCTTT.

CDR3 region: CASSVSGSGHDNEQFF. The CDR3 region has the DNA TGTGCCAGCAGTGTCTCCGGGTCCGGTCACGACAATGAGCAGTTCTTC. The J gene is TRBJ2-1, the V gene TRBV6-1; no clear D gene. Germline CDR1 MNHNS, CDR2 SASEGT. The CDR3 has 16 amino acids. The V gene lost 4 bases and the J gene lost 5 bases, with 18 bases spanning the gap.

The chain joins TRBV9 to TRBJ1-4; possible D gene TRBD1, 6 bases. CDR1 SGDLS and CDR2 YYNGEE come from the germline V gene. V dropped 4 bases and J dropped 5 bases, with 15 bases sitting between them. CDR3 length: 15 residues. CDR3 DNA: TGTGCCAGCAGCCCCGATCGGGGGGGCAATGAAAAACTGTTTTTT. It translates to CASSPDRGGNEKLFF.

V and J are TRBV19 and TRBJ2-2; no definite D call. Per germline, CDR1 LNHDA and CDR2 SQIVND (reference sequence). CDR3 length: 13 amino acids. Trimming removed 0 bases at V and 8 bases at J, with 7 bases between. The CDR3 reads CASSIEFRGELFF. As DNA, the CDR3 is TGTGCCAGTAGTATAGAATTTCGGGGGGAGCTGTTTTTT.

CDR3 in amino acids: CASSQQGQANTEAFF. CDR3 bases: TGCGCCAGCAGCCAACAGGGACAGGCGAACACTGAAGCTTTCTTT. This sequence joins TRBV4-1 and TRBJ1-1; 8 bases agree with TRBD1. V shed 2 bases, J shed 1 base, and the junction held 3 bases outside the gene matches. Germline-derived CDR1 and CDR2 are MGHRA and YSYEKL. The CDR3 covers 15 residues.

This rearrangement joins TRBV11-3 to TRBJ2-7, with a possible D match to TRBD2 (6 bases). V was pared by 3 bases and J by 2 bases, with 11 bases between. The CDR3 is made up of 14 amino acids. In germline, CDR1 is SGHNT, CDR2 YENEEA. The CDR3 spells CASSFGGITYEQYF. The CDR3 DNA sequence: TGTGCCAGCAGCTTTGGCGGGATAACCTACGAGCAGTACTTC.

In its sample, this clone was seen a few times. The CDR3 spells CASSLNGGTSNQPQHF. DNA of the CDR3: TGTGCCAGCAGCTTAAATGGCGGGACGTCCAATCAGCCCCAGCATTTT. The rearrangement uses TRBV7-6 and TRBJ1-5; maybe TRBD1 (5 bases). The germline V gene has CDR1 SGHVS and CDR2 FNYEAQ. This CDR3 comprises 16 residues. V lost 2 bases to trimming and J lost 3 bases, with 14 bases between them.